This T cell receptor beta chain derives from a study of T-cell memory formation after mild COVID-19. Notes on the study in general: Confirmation was lacking for SARS-CoV-2 specificity of second-wave clones that peaked on day 37.

This clonotype was seen repeatedly, ten times or more. Its antigen is still unknown. The V end lost 7 bases, the J end lost 5 bases, and 8 bases lay between the germline ends. CDR1 is SQVTM and CDR2 is ANQGSEA in the germline V gene. The CDR3 spans 10 residues. In TCRdb, the 5' RACE reads were re-called with MiXCR into one record per CDR3 protein. The sample yields around 90,000 distinct CDR3 sequences, more than 12% seen once. V is TRBV29-1 and J is TRBJ1-1; D is ambiguous. This TCR was recovered from a man aged 18 to 30 who had mild COVID-19 (a few samples of this study predate the infection). Cell type and time point are not known. Sequenced material: PBMCs or a T cell subset sorted from them (not recorded which). The CDR3 reads CSALRTEAFF. In nucleotides, the CDR3 is TGCAGCGCACTGAGGACTGAAGCTTTCTTT. Together with reference TRBV29-1 and TRBJ1-1, the CDR3 gives the full variable domain: SAVISQKPSRDICQRGTSLTIQCQVDSQVTMMFWYRQQPGQSLTLIATANQGSEATYESGFVIDKFPISRPNLTFSTLTVSNMSPEDSSIYLCSALRTEAFFGQGTRLTVV.